A single sample gave rise to the 10 T cell receptor beta chains below, sequenced in a study of blood T cell repertoires in COVID-19. Some clones are missing from TCRdb's copy, which holds only in-frame ones; the method was immunoSEQ multiplex PCR. The top ten clones hold around 13% of a sample with 250,000 to 300,000 clones, about 89% of them seen once. The material sequenced was peripheral blood. These TCRs come from a woman aged 60-70 years with acute or convalescent COVID-19.

The rearrangement uses TRBV5-1 and TRBJ2-6; tentatively, D is TRBD1 (6 bases). The CDR3 totals 17 residues. Trimming removed 4 bases from V and 0 bases from J, with 14 bases in between. Germline V gene lookup returns CDR1 SGHRS and CDR2 YFSETQ. The CDR3 loop reads CASSNRDIISGANVLTF. The CDR3 bases are TGCGCCAGCAGCAACCGGGACATCATCTCTGGGGCCAACGTCCTGACTTTC.

The chain combines TRBV28 with TRBJ1-2; D is undetermined. This CDR3 contains 13 residues. The V gene lost 4 bases and the J gene lost 7 bases, with 13 bases spanning the gap. Germline CDR1 is MDHEN and CDR2 is SYDVKM. CDR3 in DNA: TGTGCCAGCAGTTCCGGGGAACCGGGTGGCTACACCTTC. Protein: CASSSGEPGGYTF.

The gene calls are TRBV28 and TRBJ2-4; D gene unclear. Germline V lookup: CDR1 MDHEN, CDR2 SYDVKM. Between the trimmed V and J ends, which lost 4 bases and 0 bases, there was a span of 10 bases. The CDR3 length is 15 residues. The CDR3 loop is CASSSNTRAKNIQYF. CDR3 coding DNA: TGTGCCAGCAGTTCCAATACACGAGCCAAAAACATTCAGTACTTC. Full variable domain (missing parts from reference TRBV28 and TRBJ2-4): DVKVTQSSRYLVKRTGEKVFLECVQDMDHENMFWYRQDPGLGLRLIYFSYDVKMKEKGDIPEGYSVSREKKERFSLILESASTNQTSMYLCASSSNTRAKNIQYFGAGTRLSVL.

The V and J genes are TRBV28 and TRBJ1-2; D is perhaps TRBD1 (6 bases). Germline lookup yields CDR1 MDHEN and CDR2 SYDVKM. V lost 6 bases to trimming and J lost 6 bases, with 17 bases between them. The CDR3 extends over 14 amino acids. CDR3: CASSPGRGAHGYTF. The CDR3, as DNA: TGTGCCAGCAGCCCGGGCCGGGGGGCGCATGGCTACACCTTC.

V and J are TRBV7-2 and TRBJ2-7, with 10 bases aligning to TRBD1. The CDR3 runs 14 residues. V trimming: 5 bases; J trimming: 4 bases; junction bases outside the gene matches: 5. Germline V CDR1 and CDR2: SGHTA, FQGNSA. As DNA, the CDR3 is TGTGCCAGCAGCCGGCGGGACAGGGGTTACGAGCAGTACTTC. It specifies CASSRRDRGYEQYF.

The rearrangement links TRBV28 to TRBJ2-1; 10 bases are shared with TRBD2. Trimming at V came to 2 bases and at J to 8 bases, leaving 6 bases not matched to a gene. The germline gives CDR1 MDHEN, CDR2 SYDVKM. The CDR3 spans 15 residues. In nucleotides, the CDR3 is TGTGCCAGCAGTTTACTAGCGGGGGCCCGGGATGAGCAGTTCTTC. Residues: CASSLLAGARDEQFF.

The rearrangement joins TRBV20-1 to TRBJ1-2; unclear D gene. Looked up from germline, CDR1 is DFQATT and CDR2 is SNEGSKA (reference sequence). CDR3 length equals 10 residues. V shed 3 bases and J shed 5 bases, with 4 bases lying between them. The CDR3 loop is CSARSYGYTF. As DNA, the CDR3 is TGCAGTGCTAGGTCTTATGGCTACACCTTC.

The chain uses TRBV7-3 and TRBJ1-4; D gene uncertain. This CDR3 has 13 amino acids. Trimming removed 5 bases at V and 8 bases at J, with 12 bases between. Germline-derived CDR1 and CDR2 are SGHTA and FQGTGA. CDR3 DNA: TGTGCCAGCAGCCCCGGTCCGGGGGAAAAACTGTTTTTT. It is translated as CASSPGPGEKLFF.

This chain links TRBV3-1 (or the pseudogene TRBV3-2) with TRBJ1-3; possibly TRBD1 for D (5 bases). The V end was cut by 8 bases, the J end by 0 bases, with 11 bases between. This CDR3 is built from 14 residues. Per germline, CDR1 LGHDT and CDR2 YNNKEL (reference sequence). The CDR3 coding sequence is TGTGCCAGCCCCGGGGGAGCCTCTGGAAACACCATATATTTT. Translated: CASPGGASGNTIYF.

The chain combines TRBV28 with TRBJ1-1; 9 bases map to TRBD1. The germline V gene encodes CDR1 MDHEN and CDR2 SYDVKM. The CDR3 has 14 amino acids. The V and J ends lost 5 bases and 5 bases, in that order; junction bases with no gene match: 6. The CDR3 nucleotides read TGTGCCAGCAGTCCACAGGGGGCCCGGACTGAAGCTTTCTTT. It specifies CASSPQGARTEAFF.